The rows below give T cell receptor beta chains drawn from one sample of a study of PD-1 blockade in classical Hodgkin lymphoma. Profiled with immunoSEQ multiplex PCR; TCRdb holds only in-frame clones, not every one. Here the sample spans around 40,000 clones, around 80% being singletons. Sequences were derived from peripheral blood mononuclear cells (PBMCs), sampled before the fourth cycle of nivolumab. All receptors derive from a human donor with classical Hodgkin lymphoma. CDR3s include the opening cysteine and the closing phenylalanine or tryptophan. The D gene is left open where the match is weak. Not all rows give a size; the values are once, few, many and, for expanded clones, a class.

clone_size	j_call	d_call	v_call	cdr3_length	cdr3_nt	cdr3_aa
-	TRBJ2-2	TRBD1	TRBV9	16	TGTGCCAGCAGCGTAGGGGGACAGGGGAACACCGGGGAGCTGTTTTTT	CASSVGGQGNTGELFF
once	TRBJ1-1	TRBD1	TRBV6-5	15	TGTGCCAGCAGCCTTCCTGGACAGGGGGTGACTGAAGCTTTCTTT	CASSLPGQGVTEAFF
-	TRBJ1-2	TRBD1	TRBV6-5	14	TGTGCCAGCATGGCCAGGGGGCCGAACTATGGCTACACCTTC	CASMARGPNYGYTF
-	TRBJ1-1	TRBD1	TRBV7-9	14	TGTGCCAGCACCCCACAGGGGAAGAACACTGAAGCTTTCTTT	CASTPQGKNTEAFF
-	TRBJ1-1	-	TRBV6-6	14	TGTGCCAGCAGTAAGACTTACACGAACACTGAAGCTTTCTTT	CASSKTYTNTEAFF
-	TRBJ1-5	-	TRBV19	13	TGTGCCAGTAGTAAAGATAGCAATCAGCCCCAGCATTTT	CASSKDSNQPQHF
-	TRBJ2-7	TRBD1	TRBV19	17	TGTGCCAGTAGTATCGGCGCCGCTCAGGGGGTCTCCTACGAGCAGTACTTC	CASSIGAAQGVSYEQYF
-	TRBJ2-5	-	TRBV2	16	TGTGCCAGCAGTGAACGGGCAGGGGTGGTCGGAGAGACCCAGTACTTC	CASSERAGVVGETQYF
-	TRBJ2-3	TRBD1	TRBV4-2	16	TGTGCCAGCAGCCCCCGAGACAGGGGGGGTCCAGATACGCAGTATTTT	CASSPRDRGGPDTQYF
-	TRBJ2-1	TRBD1	TRBV27	15	TGTGCCAGCAGTCGCGGACAGGGGGTGGACAATGAGCAGTTCTTC	CASSRGQGVDNEQFF
-	TRBJ1-2	-	TRBV2	17	TGTGCCAGCAGCGGTGGCGGGGTGGGAAAGGCTAACTATGGCTACACCTTC	CASSGGGVGKANYGYTF
-	TRBJ2-7	-	TRBV20-1	11	TGCAGTGCCCCCTACACCTACGAGCAGTACTTC	CSAPYTYEQYF
-	TRBJ1-1	TRBD1	TRBV28	13	TGTGCCAGCAGTTTAACCCCGGACAGGGAAGCTTTCTTT	CASSLTPDREAFF
-	TRBJ1-4	TRBD1	TRBV18	15	TGTGCCAGCTCGCGAGACAGGGAACGGAATGAAAAACTGTTTTTT	CASSRDRERNEKLFF
-	TRBJ1-3	-	TRBV4-1	16	TGCGCCAGCAGCCAAGATGGCCTGGGCACAGGAAACACCATATATTTT	CASSQDGLGTGNTIYF
-	TRBJ2-2	-	TRBV10-3	15	TGTGCCATCAGTGTAGGGGGGGTCGACACCGGGGAGCTGTTTTTT	CAISVGGVDTGELFF
-	TRBJ1-1	-	TRBV29-1	12	TGCAGCGTTGGTAGGGTGGGCACTGAAGCTTTCTTT	CSVGRVGTEAFF
-	TRBJ2-1	-	TRBV28	16	TGTGCCAGCAGTTTAAGGGGCAGACGCTCCTACAATGAGCAGTTCTTC	CASSLRGRRSYNEQFF
-	TRBJ2-1	TRBD1	TRBV10-3	13	TGTGCCATAAGAACCGGGACAGGGAATGAGCAGTTCTTC	CAIRTGTGNEQFF
-	TRBJ2-7	-	TRBV19	14	TGTGCCAGTAGTATACGGGGCCTGGTGGGCGAGCAGTACTTC	CASSIRGLVGEQYF
-	TRBJ2-5	TRBD1	TRBV6-5	13	TGTGCCAGCAGAAGGGGGCTATCAGAGACCCAGTACTTC	CASRRGLSETQYF
-	TRBJ2-2	TRBD2	TRBV7-6	18	TGTGCCAGCAGCTTCGATGCGGGGGGGCGCGGTGGCACCGGGGAGCTGTTTTTT	CASSFDAGGRGGTGELFF